These T cell receptor beta chains were read from a single sample in a study of blood T cells in healthy people across ages. TCRdb reanalysed the 5' RACE reads using MiXCR and keeps one entry per CDR3 protein. The repertoire consists of over 450,000 distinct CDR3 sequences, with about 24% occurring once and the leading ten covering approximately 8.7%. This same sample was also part of a study on T cells of mothers and their children.

The sequencing input was blood. The receptors shown here come from a boy between 10 and 17 years old in good health. Each CDR3 is given with its conserved first and last residue. The order of the fields is clone size, J gene, V gene, CDR3 protein. Size tells how often a clone was seen (once, few, many) or the class of an expanded clone, and some rows leave it out.

clone size: .
J gene: TRBJ1-2
V gene: TRBV28
CDR3 protein: CASSFQGNYGYTF

clone size: .
J gene: TRBJ1-4
V gene: TRBV5-1
CDR3 protein: CASSLDPPGGNEKLFF

clone size: many
J gene: TRBJ2-3
V gene: TRBV7-3
CDR3 protein: CASSFQGGLSTDTQYF

clone size: few
J gene: TRBJ2-5
V gene: TRBV29-1
CDR3 protein: CSVEGASEYQETQYF

clone size: many
J gene: TRBJ2-5
V gene: TRBV7-9
CDR3 protein: CASSLAGWETQYF

clone size: few
J gene: TRBJ2-7
V gene: TRBV15
CDR3 protein: CATSSGTGWDEQYF

clone size: .
J gene: TRBJ2-7
V gene: TRBV4-3
CDR3 protein: CASSLGTFLGYEQYF

clone size: many
J gene: TRBJ2-5
V gene: TRBV16
CDR3 protein: CASSQRDRVIQETQYF

clone size: .
J gene: TRBJ2-3
V gene: TRBV11-2
CDR3 protein: CASSPKDRVYPDTQYF

clone size: once
J gene: TRBJ1-2
V gene: TRBV28
CDR3 protein: CATWYGATKDYTF

clone size: .
J gene: .
V gene: TRBV5-5
CDR3 protein: CAGSLDDRVENEQYF

clone size: few
J gene: TRBJ2-6
V gene: TRBV20-1
CDR3 protein: CSARGVSGANVLTF

clone size: .
J gene: .
V gene: TRBV9
CDR3 protein: CASGISGGNNEQFF

clone size: few
J gene: TRBJ1-1
V gene: TRBV28
CDR3 protein: CASSLWFISLRMGDDTEAFF

clone size: few
J gene: .
V gene: TRBV11-1
CDR3 protein: CASSQEESFTYEQYF

clone size: once
J gene: TRBJ2-5
V gene: TRBV12-3/TRBV12-4
CDR3 protein: CASSDRASETQYF

clone size: .
J gene: TRBJ2-3
V gene: TRBV4-1
CDR3 protein: CASSQGLAGESGTDTQYF

clone size: many
J gene: TRBJ2-5
V gene: TRBV12-3/TRBV12-4
CDR3 protein: CASSLGWGKTQYF

clone size: .
J gene: TRBJ2-5
V gene: TRBV4-3
CDR3 protein: CASSQEIKETQYF

clone size: .
J gene: .
V gene: TRBV12-3/TRBV12-4
CDR3 protein: CASSYDEQFF

clone size: few
J gene: TRBJ2-7
V gene: TRBV20-1
CDR3 protein: CSANPWDPDPYEQYF

clone size: few
J gene: TRBJ2-5
V gene: TRBV5-6
CDR3 protein: CASSFTGDETQYF

clone size: once
J gene: TRBJ1-2
V gene: TRBV20-1
CDR3 protein: CSASGGTQDYGYTF

clone size: .
J gene: TRBJ1-1
V gene: TRBV5-1
CDR3 protein: CASSWQSNTEAFF

clone size: many
J gene: TRBJ1-6
V gene: TRBV7-8
CDR3 protein: CASSQETGSISPLHF

clone size: many
J gene: TRBJ2-7
V gene: TRBV7-2
CDR3 protein: CASSFQGSVGEQYF

clone size: once
J gene: .
V gene: TRBV28
CDR3 protein: CASSFHLPGQGYEQFF

clone size: .
J gene: TRBJ1-5
V gene: TRBV28
CDR3 protein: CASSFTRGPQHF

clone size: many
J gene: TRBJ2-5
V gene: TRBV7-9
CDR3 protein: CASSVERGVRETQYF

clone size: few
J gene: TRBJ2-5
V gene: TRBV11-2
CDR3 protein: CASSLGRHRGYF

clone size: few
J gene: TRBJ2-7
V gene: TRBV10-2
CDR3 protein: CASREVNEQYF

clone size: .
J gene: TRBJ2-4
V gene: TRBV19
CDR3 protein: CASSISGGAKNIQYF

clone size: .
J gene: TRBJ1-2
V gene: TRBV10-2
CDR3 protein: CASSEPRGKQGGYGYTF

clone size: .
J gene: TRBJ1-1
V gene: TRBV5-1
CDR3 protein: CASSLLLYSSNTEAFF

clone size: few
J gene: TRBJ2-1
V gene: TRBV11-2
CDR3 protein: CASSAELAGGYNEQFF

clone size: .
J gene: TRBJ2-2
V gene: TRBV9
CDR3 protein: CASSVARPISDRLGTGELFF

clone size: few
J gene: TRBJ2-1
V gene: TRBV27
CDR3 protein: CASSFTGVAGGPSYNEQFF

clone size: .
J gene: TRBJ2-5
V gene: TRBV29-1
CDR3 protein: CSVESPSGYQETQYF

clone size: few
J gene: .
V gene: TRBV7-2
CDR3 protein: CASSYLTDEQYF

clone size: few
J gene: TRBJ2-1
V gene: TRBV20-1
CDR3 protein: CSAVELGPYLSPYNEQFF

clone size: few
J gene: TRBJ2-1
V gene: TRBV24-1
CDR3 protein: CATAGQDSYNEQFF

clone size: .
J gene: TRBJ1-5
V gene: TRBV25-1
CDR3 protein: CASGTGGEGNQPQHF

clone size: few
J gene: TRBJ2-1
V gene: TRBV10-3
CDR3 protein: CAIRFDRGTYNEQFF

clone size: .
J gene: TRBJ2-1
V gene: TRBV11-2
CDR3 protein: CASSLDLAGAGYNEQFF

clone size: .
J gene: TRBJ1-6
V gene: TRBV28
CDR3 protein: CASSLWDSDNSPLHF

clone size: few
J gene: TRBJ1-4
V gene: TRBV4-3
CDR3 protein: CASSQEGATNEKLFF

clone size: few
J gene: TRBJ2-5
V gene: TRBV11-1
CDR3 protein: CASSPGLAGGIGETQYF

clone size: .
J gene: TRBJ2-7
V gene: TRBV7-9
CDR3 protein: CASSSRTGPLHEQYF

clone size: .
J gene: TRBJ2-4
V gene: TRBV4-3
CDR3 protein: CASSQARDRTQNIQYF

clone size: .
J gene: TRBJ2-3
V gene: TRBV11-2
CDR3 protein: CASSLDRLEDTQYF

clone size: .
J gene: TRBJ2-3
V gene: TRBV20-1
CDR3 protein: CSARDARTGTQYF

clone size: few
J gene: TRBJ2-7
V gene: TRBV20-1
CDR3 protein: CSARDQAAFPYEQYF

clone size: .
J gene: TRBJ1-3
V gene: TRBV28
CDR3 protein: CASSSWTASGNTIYF

clone size: few
J gene: TRBJ1-4
V gene: TRBV2
CDR3 protein: CASSAAGPFF

clone size: .
J gene: TRBJ2-5
V gene: TRBV6-2/TRBV6-3
CDR3 protein: CASSALAGGPLERTQYF